These 21 T cell receptor beta chains originate from one sample sequenced in a study of T cell responses to AZD1222 COVID-19 vaccine. Measured with immunoSEQ multiplex PCR; TCRdb has only the in-frame clones, and not every one. The repertoire has around 63,000 clones, 85% to 90% of them found once; the top ten carry approximately 18%. The sequences come from peripheral blood, collected on day 0 of AZD1222 vaccination. The receptors derive from an adult in good health.

V usage is TRBV27 and J usage is TRBJ1-2; D gene ambiguous. V lost 3 bases to trimming and J lost 4 bases, with 12 bases between them. This CDR3 is built from 14 residues. The germline CDR1 and CDR2 sequences are MNHEY and SMNVEV (reference sequence). In DNA form, the CDR3 reads TGTGCCAGCAGTTTCGACGACAAACTCTATGGCTACACCTTC. It is translated as CASSFDDKLYGYTF.

The V call is TRBV7-8, the J call TRBJ2-5, with TRBD2 matching over 8 bases. V was clipped by 5 bases and J by 6 bases; unmatched bases: 11. Germline V gives CDR1 SGHVS, CDR2 FQNEAQ. The CDR3 length is 15 residues. CDR3 in DNA: TGTGCCAGCAGCCAAGGGGCGGGGGGCGTAAAGACCCAGTACTTC. Translated, it gives CASSQGAGGVKTQYF.

The V and J genes are TRBV3-1 (or the pseudogene TRBV3-2) and TRBJ1-3; D gene ambiguous. The length of the CDR3 is 16 residues. V was clipped by 5 bases and J by 2 bases, with 16 bases between them. The germline V gene encodes CDR1 LGHDT and CDR2 YNNKEL (reference sequence). The CDR3, as DNA: TGTGCCAGCAGCGCCACAGATCGAGGCCCTGGAAACACCATATATTTT. Translating it yields CASSATDRGPGNTIYF.

V and J are TRBV5-1 and TRBJ1-2, with a possible D match to TRBD1 (5 bases). The CDR3 has 13 amino acids. Trimming stripped 7 bases from V and 4 bases from J, with 14 bases between. CDR1 and CDR2 from the germline V gene are SGHRS and YFSETQ. In DNA, the CDR3 is TGCGCCAGCGGATACGGGGGAGGCTATGGCTACACCTTC. This gives the protein CASGYGGGYGYTF.

V is TRBV7-6 and J is TRBJ2-2, with no clear D. The ends were cut back, 2 bases at V and 5 bases at J, with 6 bases in the middle. CDR3 length: 13 amino acids. Per germline, CDR1 SGHVS and CDR2 FNYEAQ. CDR3 loop: CASSLTETGELFF. The CDR3 DNA sequence: TGTGCCAGCAGCTTAACGGAGACCGGGGAGCTGTTTTTT.

V gene TRBV5-1 combines with J gene TRBJ1-4; the match to TRBD1 covers 9 bases. The CDR3 has 14 amino acids. Germline V CDR1 and CDR2: SGHRS, YFSETQ. V lost 4 bases to trimming and J lost 7 bases; unmatched junction nucleotides: 5. The CDR3 here is CASSLQGAGEKLFF. The CDR3 DNA sequence: TGCGCCAGCAGCCTACAGGGGGCTGGTGAAAAACTGTTTTTT.

The J gene is TRBJ1-4, the V gene TRBV19, with TRBD1 as a possible D gene (6 bases). CDR1 and CDR2 (germline): LNHDA, SQIVND (reference sequence). The V gene lost 4 bases and the J gene lost 6 bases, with 18 bases spanning the gap. This CDR3 region has 16 residues. CDR3 amino acids: CASSKQPGQGDEKLFF. The DNA for the CDR3 is TGTGCCAGTAGTAAACAGCCGGGACAAGGGGATGAAAAACTGTTTTTT. Together with reference TRBV19 and TRBJ1-4, the CDR3 gives the full variable domain: DGGITQSPKYLFRKEGQNVTLSCEQNLNHDAMYWYRQDPGQGLRLIYYSQIVNDFQKGDIAEGYSVSREKKESFPLTVTSAQKNPTAFYLCASSKQPGQGDEKLFFGSGTQLSVL.

This clone rates as medium-sized. The chain is built from TRBV4-2 and TRBJ2-1; 7 bases agree with TRBD1. The CDR3 is 13 amino acids. J was trimmed by 9 bases and V by 9 bases; bases with no gene match: 11. Germline V CDR1 and CDR2: LGHNA, YNFKEQ. DNA of the CDR3: TGTGCCAGTCGGGGTCAGGGGGTCGGTGAGCAGTTCTTC. It codes for CASRGQGVGEQFF.

V and J are TRBV7-3 and TRBJ1-2; 7 nucleotides agree with TRBD1. Germline assignment: CDR1 SGHTA and CDR2 FQGTGA. The V and J ends lost 1 base and 2 bases, in that order; junction bases with no gene match: 7. This CDR3 region has 16 residues. CDR3 sequence (DNA): TGTGCCAGCAGCTTAAATCAGACAGGGCCCAACTATGGCTACACCTTC. Protein: CASSLNQTGPNYGYTF.

The genes are TRBV6-4 and TRBJ1-1; D is ambiguous. The V gene's germline CDR1 is MRHNA and CDR2 SNTAGT. V lost 8 bases and J 2 bases, leaving 12 bases between the germline ends. There are 13 residues in the CDR3. In DNA form, the CDR3 reads TGTGCCAGCGGTATCGGACCTAACACTGAAGCTTTCTTT. Residues: CASGIGPNTEAFF.

The rearrangement uses TRBV10-3 and TRBJ1-2; weak D call: TRBD1 (6 bases). CDR1 is ENHRY and CDR2 is SYGVKD in the germline V gene. V lost 0 bases, J lost 8 bases, and 16 bases lay in between. The CDR3 has 15 residues. The CDR3 region is CAISESGGASYGYTF. CDR3 nucleotide sequence: TGTGCCATCAGTGAGTCTGGGGGCGCTTCGTACGGCTACACCTTC.

This sequence joins TRBV10-3 and TRBJ1-1; TRBD1 is a possible D gene (5 bases). There are 13 residues in the CDR3. Germline V gene lookup returns CDR1 ENHRY and CDR2 SYGVKD. V was pared by 6 bases and J by 1 base, with 9 bases between. DNA of the CDR3: TGTGCCATCAGCGGGACGGCGAACACTGAAGCTTTCTTT. Protein: CAISGTANTEAFF.

For the CDR3, the DNA is TGTGCCAGCAGCTTGCGAAGGAACACCGGGGAGCTGTTTTTT. This translates into CASSLRRNTGELFF. The gene calls are TRBV7-2 and TRBJ2-2; the D is unclear. V lost 3 bases and J lost 1, with 6 bases in between. CDR3 length: 14 amino acids. Germline V gene sequence: CDR1 SGHTA, CDR2 FQGNSA.

This clone was counted between two and nine times. This chain uses TRBV5-1 with TRBJ1-3, with D possibly matching TRBD1 (6 bases). There are 14 residues in the CDR3. The V and J ends lost 4 bases and 3 bases respectively, with 11 bases between them. Germline V gene sequence: CDR1 SGHRS, CDR2 YFSETQ. The chain's CDR3 is CASSIRGNGNTIYF. The CDR3 bases are TGCGCCAGCAGCATAAGGGGGAATGGAAACACCATATATTTT.

This chain connects TRBV6-5 to TRBJ1-3; TRBD1 aligns across 7 bases. Germline CDR1 reads MNHEY; CDR2 reads SVGAGI. The CDR3 covers 15 residues. Trimming took 9 bases from V and 3 from J; bases not matched to a gene: 11. DNA of the CDR3: TGTGCCAGTTCTACAAGAGGGACAGTTGGAAACACCATATATTTT. It translates to CASSTRGTVGNTIYF.

CDR3: CASSLMAGGTRSTDTQYF. The CDR3 nucleotides read TGTGCCAGCAGCTTGATGGCGGGGGGCACCCGTAGCACAGATACGCAGTATTTT. The chain uses TRBV5-6 and TRBJ2-3; TRBD2 agrees at 8 bases. This CDR3 has 18 residues. Per germline, CDR1 SGHDT and CDR2 YYEEEE. With 1 base clipped from V and 0 bases from J, the junction kept 10 bases outside the gene matches.

The chain uses TRBV4-1 and TRBJ1-6; D is perhaps TRBD1 (6 bases). This CDR3 has 14 residues. Germline V gene lookup returns CDR1 MGHRA and CDR2 YSYEKL. V lost 6 bases and J lost 6, with 12 bases in between. CDR3 coding DNA: TGCGCCAGCAGGAACCAGGGGTCTAATTCACCCCTCCACTTT. This encodes CASRNQGSNSPLHF.

The rearrangement joins TRBV5-1 to TRBJ2-7, with 10 positions matching TRBD2. The CDR3 consists of 14 residues. CDR1 is SGHRS and CDR2 is YFSETQ in the germline V gene. V dropped 4 bases and J dropped 6; count of bases not matched to a gene: 7. The CDR3 bases are TGCGCCAGCAGCACAGGACTAGCGGCCTCCGAGCAGTACTTC. Residues: CASSTGLAASEQYF. Drawing the rest from reference TRBV5-1 and TRBJ2-7, the complete variable domain is KAGVTQTPRYLIKTRGQQVTLSCSPISGHRSVSWYQQTPGQGLQFLFEYFSETQRNKGNFPGRFSGRQFSNSRSEMNVSTLELGDSALYLCASSTGLAASEQYFGPGTRLTVT.

CDR3 DNA: TGTGCCAGCAGCTTTGGCGAGGGCGGGGCTGGAAACACCATATATTTT. Protein: CASSFGEGGAGNTIYF. The chain employs TRBV7-8 and TRBJ1-3; D unclear. Germline lookup yields CDR1 SGHVS and CDR2 FQNEAQ. Trimming removed 3 bases from V and 2 bases from J, with 14 bases in between. This CDR3 spans 16 amino acids.

The rearrangement uses TRBV7-6 and TRBJ2-2; possible D gene TRBD2, 5 bases. CDR3 length equals 15 residues. Germline V lookup: CDR1 SGHVS, CDR2 FNYEAQ. V shed 1 base and J shed 4 bases, with 10 bases lying between them. CDR3 nucleotide sequence: TGTGCCAGCAGCTTAGTAGGAGGTAGCACCGGGGAGCTGTTTTTT. Protein sequence: CASSLVGGSTGELFF.

The chain has TRBV9 and TRBJ1-1; no firm D call. CDR1 is SGDLS, CDR2 YYNGEE, per germline. This CDR3 is 13 amino acids long. Deletions cut 0 bases from V and 0 bases from J, with 3 bases between. The CDR3 DNA reads TGTGCCAGCAGCGTAGAGTTGAACACTGAAGCTTTCTTT. Encoded protein: CASSVELNTEAFF.